The TCR beta chain described here comes from a study of chemoradiotherapy in HPV16-positive cancers. Regarding the study as a whole: Non-HPV-specific T cells did not expand in tumors during treatment, whereas candidate HPV-specific clones and E7-related motifs did. Functional assays defining HPV-specific T cells used only a couple of HPV16-positive patients.

Here immunoSEQ multiplex PCR was the method, and the copy in TCRdb shows in-frame clones only, minus some. The sample holds approximately 38,000 clones, around three quarters seen once. Regarding this clone: The antigen is unknown.

Germline V CDR1 and CDR2: SGHTA, FQGTGA. The trim removed 5 bases at V and 4 bases at J, leaving 5 bases unmatched. This CDR3 region has 16 residues. Repeated repertoire sampling spanned the course of chemoradiotherapy. The origin of this receptor is a human donor with HPV-associated anogenital cancer. The sample in question was blood, obtained from a patient who underwent chemoradiotherapy. This chain uses TRBV7-3 with TRBJ2-1; TRBD2 agrees at 13 bases. CDR3 protein: CASSATGLAGYNEQFF. The DNA for the CDR3 is TGTGCCAGCAGCGCCACGGGACTAGCGGGGTACAATGAGCAGTTCTTC. The whole variable domain, remainder taken from reference TRBV7-3 and TRBJ2-1, is GAGVSQTPSNKVTEKGKYVELRCDPISGHTALYWYRQSLGQGPEFLIYFQGTGAADDSGLPNDRFFAVRPEGSVSTLKIQRTERGDSAVYLCASSATGLAGYNEQFFGPGTRLTVL.